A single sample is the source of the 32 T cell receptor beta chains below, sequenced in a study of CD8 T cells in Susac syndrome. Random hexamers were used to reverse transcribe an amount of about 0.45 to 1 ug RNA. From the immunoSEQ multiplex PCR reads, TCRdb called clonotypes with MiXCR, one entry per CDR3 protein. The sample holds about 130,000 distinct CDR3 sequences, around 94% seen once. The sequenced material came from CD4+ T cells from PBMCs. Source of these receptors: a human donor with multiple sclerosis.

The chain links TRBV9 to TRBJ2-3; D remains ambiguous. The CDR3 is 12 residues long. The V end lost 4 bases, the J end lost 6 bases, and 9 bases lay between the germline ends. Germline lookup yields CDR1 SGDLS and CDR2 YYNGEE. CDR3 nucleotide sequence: TGTGCCAGCAGCCACCTCGAGGATACGCAGTATTTT. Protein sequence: CASSHLEDTQYF.

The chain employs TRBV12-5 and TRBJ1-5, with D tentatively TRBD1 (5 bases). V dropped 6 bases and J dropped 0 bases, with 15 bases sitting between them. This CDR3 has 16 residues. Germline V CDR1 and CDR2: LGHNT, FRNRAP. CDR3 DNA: TGTGCTAGTGGGCTAGACAGTGATTATAGCAATCAGCCCCAGCATTTT. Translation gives CASGLDSDYSNQPQHF.

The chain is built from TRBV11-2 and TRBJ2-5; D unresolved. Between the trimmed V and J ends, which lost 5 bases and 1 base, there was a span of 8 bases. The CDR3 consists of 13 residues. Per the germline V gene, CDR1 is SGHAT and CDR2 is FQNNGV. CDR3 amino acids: CASSPGTQETQYF. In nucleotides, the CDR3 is TGTGCCAGCAGCCCCGGTACCCAAGAGACCCAGTACTTC.

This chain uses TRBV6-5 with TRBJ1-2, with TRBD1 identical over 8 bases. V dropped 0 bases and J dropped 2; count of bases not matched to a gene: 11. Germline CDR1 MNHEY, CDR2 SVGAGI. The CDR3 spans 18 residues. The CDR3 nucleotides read TGTGCCAGCAGTTACTCCGTCCCGGGACAGGAGCTAAACTATGGCTACACCTTC. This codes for CASSYSVPGQELNYGYTF.

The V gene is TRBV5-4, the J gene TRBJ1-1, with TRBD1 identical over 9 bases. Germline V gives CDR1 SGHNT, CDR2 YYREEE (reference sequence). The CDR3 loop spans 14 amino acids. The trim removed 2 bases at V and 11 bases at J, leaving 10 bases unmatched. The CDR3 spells CASSFPPGQGMAFF. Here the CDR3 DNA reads TGTGCCAGCAGCTTCCCCCCGGGACAGGGTATGGCTTTCTTT.

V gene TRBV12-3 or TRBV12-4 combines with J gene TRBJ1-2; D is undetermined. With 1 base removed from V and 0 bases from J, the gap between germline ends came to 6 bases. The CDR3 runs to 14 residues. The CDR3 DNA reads TGTGCCAGCAGTTTAGGGAGTGCTAACTATGGCTACACCTTC. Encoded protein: CASSLGSANYGYTF.

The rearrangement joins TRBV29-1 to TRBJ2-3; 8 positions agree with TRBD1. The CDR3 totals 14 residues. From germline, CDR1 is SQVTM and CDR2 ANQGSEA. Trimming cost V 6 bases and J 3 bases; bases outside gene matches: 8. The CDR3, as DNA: TGCAGCGTCGGGATCACAGGGGGAACAGATACGCAGTATTTT. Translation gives CSVGITGGTDTQYF.

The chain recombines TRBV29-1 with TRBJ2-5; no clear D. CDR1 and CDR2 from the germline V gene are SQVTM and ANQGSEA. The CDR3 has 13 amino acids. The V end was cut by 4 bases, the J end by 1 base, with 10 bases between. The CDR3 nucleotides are TGCAGCGTTGTCCATCAAGTCCAAGAGACCCAGTACTTC. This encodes CSVVHQVQETQYF.

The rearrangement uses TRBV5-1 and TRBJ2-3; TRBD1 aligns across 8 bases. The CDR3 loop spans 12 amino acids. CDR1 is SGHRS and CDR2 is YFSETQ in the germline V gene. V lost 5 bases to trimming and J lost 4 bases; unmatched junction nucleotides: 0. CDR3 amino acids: CASRTGADTQYF. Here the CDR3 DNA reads TGCGCCAGCAGGACAGGGGCAGATACGCAGTATTTT.

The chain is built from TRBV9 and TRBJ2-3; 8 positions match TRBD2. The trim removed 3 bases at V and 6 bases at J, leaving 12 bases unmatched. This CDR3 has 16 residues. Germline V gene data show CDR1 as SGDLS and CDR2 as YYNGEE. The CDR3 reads CASSESLAVTEDTQYF. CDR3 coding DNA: TGTGCCAGCAGCGAATCACTAGCGGTCACAGAGGATACGCAGTATTTT.

This CDR3 reads CASSPRGGQGYEQYF. Here the CDR3 DNA reads TGTGCCAGCAGCCCGCGGGGGGGGCAAGGCTACGAGCAGTACTTC. This chain uses TRBV7-2 with TRBJ2-7, with TRBD2 matching over 9 bases. J lost 3 bases, V lost 5 bases, and 8 bases had no gene match. This CDR3 has 15 amino acids. CDR1 is SGHTA and CDR2 is FQGNSA in the germline V gene.

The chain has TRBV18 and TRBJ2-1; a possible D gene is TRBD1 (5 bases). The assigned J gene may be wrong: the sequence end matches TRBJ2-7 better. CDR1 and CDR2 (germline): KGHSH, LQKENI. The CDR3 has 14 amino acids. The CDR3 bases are TGTGCCAGCTCACCACCGTCACAGGCTCGTGAGCAGTACTTC. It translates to CASSPPSQAREQYF.

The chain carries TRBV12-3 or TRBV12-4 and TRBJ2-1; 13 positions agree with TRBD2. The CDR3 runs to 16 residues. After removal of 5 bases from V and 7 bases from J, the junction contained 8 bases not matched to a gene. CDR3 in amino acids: CASSARLAGGLNEQFF. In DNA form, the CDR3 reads TGTGCCAGCAGTGCCCGACTAGCGGGAGGCTTAAATGAGCAGTTCTTC.

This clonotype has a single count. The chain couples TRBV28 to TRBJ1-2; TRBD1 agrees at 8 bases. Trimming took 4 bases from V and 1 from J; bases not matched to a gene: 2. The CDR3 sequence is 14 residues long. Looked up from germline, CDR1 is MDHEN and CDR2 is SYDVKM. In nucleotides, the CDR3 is TGTGCCAGCAGTTGGACAGGGCTTAACTATGGCTACACCTTC. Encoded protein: CASSWTGLNYGYTF.

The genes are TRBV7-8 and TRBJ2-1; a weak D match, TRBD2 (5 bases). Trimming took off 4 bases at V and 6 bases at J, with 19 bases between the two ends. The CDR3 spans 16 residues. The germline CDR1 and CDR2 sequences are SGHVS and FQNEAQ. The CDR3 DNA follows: TGTGCCAGCAGCTCAACTAGGCATTCCCAAAGCAATGAGCAGTTCTTC. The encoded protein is CASSSTRHSQSNEQFF.

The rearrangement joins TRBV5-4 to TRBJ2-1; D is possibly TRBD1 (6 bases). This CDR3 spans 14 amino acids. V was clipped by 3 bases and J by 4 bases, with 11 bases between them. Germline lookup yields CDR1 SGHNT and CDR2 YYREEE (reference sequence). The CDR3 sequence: CASSSRDTYNEQFF. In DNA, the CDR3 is TGTGCCAGCAGCTCCCGGGACACATACAATGAGCAGTTCTTC.

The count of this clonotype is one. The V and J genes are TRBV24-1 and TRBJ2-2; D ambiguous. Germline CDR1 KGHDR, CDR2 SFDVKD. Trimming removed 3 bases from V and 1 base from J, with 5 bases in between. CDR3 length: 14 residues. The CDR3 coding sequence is TGTGCCACCAGTGATAGGAAGAACACCGGGGAGCTGTTTTTT. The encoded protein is CATSDRKNTGELFF.

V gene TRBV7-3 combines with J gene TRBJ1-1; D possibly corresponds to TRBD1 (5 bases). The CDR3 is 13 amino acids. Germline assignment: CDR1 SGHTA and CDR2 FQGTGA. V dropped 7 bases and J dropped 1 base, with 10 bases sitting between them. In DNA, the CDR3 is TGTGCCAGCATCGATAGGGGGAACACTGAAGCTTTCTTT. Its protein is CASIDRGNTEAFF.

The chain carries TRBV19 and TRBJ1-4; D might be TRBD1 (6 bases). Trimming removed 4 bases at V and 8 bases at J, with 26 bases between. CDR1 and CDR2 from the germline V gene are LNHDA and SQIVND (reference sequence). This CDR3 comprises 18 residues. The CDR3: CASSTNRQGRTPYEKLFF. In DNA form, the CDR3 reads TGTGCCAGTAGTACCAACCGCCAGGGGAGGACTCCATACGAAAAACTGTTTTTT.

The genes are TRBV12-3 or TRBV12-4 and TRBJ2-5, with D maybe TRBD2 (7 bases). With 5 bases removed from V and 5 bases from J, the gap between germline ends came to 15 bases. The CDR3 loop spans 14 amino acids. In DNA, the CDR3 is TGTGCCAGCAGTCTTCTAGGGGGGGTGGAGACCCAGTACTTC. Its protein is CASSLLGGVETQYF.

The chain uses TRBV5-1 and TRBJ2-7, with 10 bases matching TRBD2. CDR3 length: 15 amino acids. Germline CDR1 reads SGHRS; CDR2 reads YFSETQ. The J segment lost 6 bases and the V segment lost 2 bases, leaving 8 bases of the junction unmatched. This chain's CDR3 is CASSLAASGSGEQYF. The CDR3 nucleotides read TGCGCCAGCAGCTTAGCGGCTAGCGGGAGCGGCGAGCAGTACTTC.

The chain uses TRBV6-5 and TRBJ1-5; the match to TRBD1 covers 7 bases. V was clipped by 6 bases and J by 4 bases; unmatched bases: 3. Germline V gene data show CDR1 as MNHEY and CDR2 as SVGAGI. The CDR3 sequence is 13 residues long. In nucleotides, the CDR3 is TGTGCCAGCAGGGGGACAGTTAATCAGCCCCAGCATTTT. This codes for CASRGTVNQPQHF.

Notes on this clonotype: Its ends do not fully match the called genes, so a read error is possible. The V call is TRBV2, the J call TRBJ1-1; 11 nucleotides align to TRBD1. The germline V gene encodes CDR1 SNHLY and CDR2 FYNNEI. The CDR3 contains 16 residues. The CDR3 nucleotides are TGTGCCAGCAGTCTTGGCTCCGGGACAGGGGGAACTGAAGCCTTCTTT. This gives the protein CASSLGSGTGGTEAFF.

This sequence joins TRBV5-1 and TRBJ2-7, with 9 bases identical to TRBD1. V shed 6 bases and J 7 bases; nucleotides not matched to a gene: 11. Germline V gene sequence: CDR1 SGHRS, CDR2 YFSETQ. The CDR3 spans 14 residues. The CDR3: CASNWDRATSEQYF. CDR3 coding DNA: TGCGCCAGCAACTGGGACAGGGCCACGAGTGAGCAGTACTTC. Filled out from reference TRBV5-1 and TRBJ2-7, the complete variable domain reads KAGVTQTPRYLIKTRGQQVTLSCSPISGHRSVSWYQQTPGQGLQFLFEYFSETQRNKGNFPGRFSGRQFSNSRSEMNVSTLELGDSALYLCASNWDRATSEQYFGPGTRLTVT.

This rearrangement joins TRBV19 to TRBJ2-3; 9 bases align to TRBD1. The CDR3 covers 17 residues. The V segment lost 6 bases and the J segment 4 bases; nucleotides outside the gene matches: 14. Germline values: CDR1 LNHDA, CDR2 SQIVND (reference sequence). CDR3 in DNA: TGTGCCAGTAGGACACCCGGGAGGACAGGGGCATCAGATACGCAGTATTTT. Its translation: CASRTPGRTGASDTQYF.

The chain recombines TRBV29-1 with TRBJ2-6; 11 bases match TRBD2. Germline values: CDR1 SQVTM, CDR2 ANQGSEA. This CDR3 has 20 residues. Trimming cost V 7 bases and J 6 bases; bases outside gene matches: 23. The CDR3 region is CSAFPLQLAGESREANVLTF. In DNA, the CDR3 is TGCAGCGCCTTCCCCCTTCAACTAGCGGGGGAGAGCCGTGAGGCCAACGTCCTGACTTTC.

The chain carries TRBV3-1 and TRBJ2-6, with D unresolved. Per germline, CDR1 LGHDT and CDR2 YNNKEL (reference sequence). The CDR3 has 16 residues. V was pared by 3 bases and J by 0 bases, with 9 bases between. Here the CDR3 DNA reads TGTGCCAGCAGCCACTGGGCCGCCTCTGGGGCCAACGTCCTGACTTTC. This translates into CASSHWAASGANVLTF.

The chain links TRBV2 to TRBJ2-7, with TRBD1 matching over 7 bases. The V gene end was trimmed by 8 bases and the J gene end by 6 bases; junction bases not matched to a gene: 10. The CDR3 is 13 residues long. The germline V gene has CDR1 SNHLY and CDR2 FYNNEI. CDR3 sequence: CASGWTGEGEQYF. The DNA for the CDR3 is TGTGCCAGCGGCTGGACAGGTGAGGGCGAGCAGTACTTC.

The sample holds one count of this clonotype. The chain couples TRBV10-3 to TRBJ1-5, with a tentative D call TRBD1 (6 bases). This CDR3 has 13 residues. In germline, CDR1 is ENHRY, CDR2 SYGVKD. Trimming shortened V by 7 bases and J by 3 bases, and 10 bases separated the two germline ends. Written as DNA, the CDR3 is TGTGCCATCACGCAGGGGCTCAATCAGCCCCAGCATTTT. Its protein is CAITQGLNQPQHF.

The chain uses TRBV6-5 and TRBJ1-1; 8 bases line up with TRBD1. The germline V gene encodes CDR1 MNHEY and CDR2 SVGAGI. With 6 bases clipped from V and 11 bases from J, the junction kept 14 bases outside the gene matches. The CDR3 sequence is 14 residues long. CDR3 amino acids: CASSPTDRALQAFF. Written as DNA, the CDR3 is TGTGCCAGCAGCCCCACGGACAGGGCCCTCCAGGCTTTCTTT.

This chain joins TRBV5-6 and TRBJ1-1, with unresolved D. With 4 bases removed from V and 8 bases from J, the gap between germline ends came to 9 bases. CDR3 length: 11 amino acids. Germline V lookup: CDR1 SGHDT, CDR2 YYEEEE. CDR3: CASSREGEAFF. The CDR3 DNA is TGTGCCAGCAGCCGGGAGGGAGAAGCTTTCTTT.

The CDR3 spells CASSWTGQGYQPQHF. CDR3 coding DNA: TGTGCCAGCAGTTGGACAGGACAGGGTTATCAGCCCCAGCATTTT. The chain couples TRBV6-6 to TRBJ1-5, with 8 bases fitting TRBD1. CDR1 and CDR2 (germline): MNHNY, SVGAGI (reference sequence). V lost 4 bases to trimming and J lost 5 bases; unmatched junction nucleotides: 7. This CDR3 spans 15 amino acids.